This passage covers 14 T cell receptor beta chains from one sample sequenced in a study of T cell repertoires in cytomegalovirus infection. TCRdb called the reads again in MiXCR, with one record for every CDR3 protein. The data contain 310,000 or so distinct CDR3 sequences, 20% to 30% of them seen just once; the ten biggest clones take up approximately 15%. Specimen: PBMCs. These receptor sequences come from a human donor in good health (CMV status not recorded). Some clones in this sample may be carry-over from other donors' samples.

The chain links TRBV28 to TRBJ1-1; D gene unclear. Deletions cut 7 bases from V and 2 bases from J, with 5 bases between. Germline values: CDR1 MDHEN, CDR2 SYDVKM. This CDR3 comprises 11 residues. The CDR3 nucleotides are TGTGCCAGCACCACTAACACTGAAGCTTTCTTT. Translating it yields CASTTNTEAFF.

The V call is TRBV7-8, the J call TRBJ2-5; 12 bases map to TRBD2. CDR3 length equals 17 residues. The germline V gene has CDR1 SGHVS and CDR2 FQNEAQ. V shed 1 base, J shed 3 bases, and the junction held 6 bases outside the gene matches. CDR3 region: CASSLVPSGRAKETQYF. The CDR3 DNA reads as TGTGCCAGCAGCTTAGTCCCTAGCGGGAGGGCAAAAGAGACCCAGTACTTC.

In its sample, this clonotype was seen once. The J gene is TRBJ1-2, the V gene TRBV27; TRBD1 matches at 7 bases. J gave up 0 bases and V 5 bases, and 6 bases lay outside the gene matches. Germline lookup yields CDR1 MNHEY and CDR2 SMNVEV (reference sequence). The CDR3 extends over 15 amino acids. CDR3 residues: CASSPLTGTNYGYTF. CDR3 bases: TGTGCCAGCAGTCCCTTGACAGGGACTAACTATGGCTACACCTTC.

This clonotype occurred many times. The genes are TRBV7-2 and TRBJ2-7; 11 bases are shared with TRBD2. The CDR3 is made up of 15 amino acids. Germline V gene sequence: CDR1 SGHTA, CDR2 FQGNSA. The ends lost 6 bases at V and 6 bases at J; junction bases unmatched: 10. The CDR3, as DNA: TGTGCCAGCAGACCAAGACTAGCGGGGTCCCTCGAGCAGTACTTC. Residues: CASRPRLAGSLEQYF.

This clonotype has a handful of counts. At one of its ends the junction is not consistent with the germline gene, which may arise from a read error. The chain has TRBV20-1 and TRBJ2-7; D unclear. The V gene's germline CDR1 is DFQATT and CDR2 SNEGSKA (reference sequence). CDR3 length equals 10 residues. CDR3 sequence: CSAPSHEQYF. The CDR3, as DNA: TGCAGTGCTCCCTCCCACGAGCAGTACTTC.

The chain uses TRBV20-1 and TRBJ1-5; tentatively, D is TRBD1 (5 bases). Trimming took off 0 bases at V and 2 bases at J, with 8 bases between the two ends. Germline V gene lookup returns CDR1 DFQATT and CDR2 SNEGSKA (reference sequence). This CDR3 is 14 amino acids long. The CDR3 is CSARDARGNQPQHF. The CDR3 DNA follows: TGCAGTGCTAGAGATGCCAGGGGCAATCAGCCCCAGCATTTT.

A few counts support this clonotype. The chain employs TRBV6-1 and TRBJ2-7, with 9 bases aligning to TRBD1. Germline values: CDR1 MNHNS, CDR2 SASEGT. The V and J ends lost 4 bases and 3 bases, in that order; junction bases with no gene match: 7. The CDR3 is 15 residues long. The CDR3 spells CASSVSGQGNYEQYV. In DNA, the CDR3 is TGTGCCAGCAGTGTGTCGGGACAGGGTAACTACGAGCAGTACGTC.

The chain is built from TRBV6-1 and TRBJ1-3; D call uncertain. Germline lookup yields CDR1 MNHNS and CDR2 SASEGT. This CDR3 is 14 amino acids long. Deletions cut 4 bases from V and 4 bases from J, with 11 bases between. The DNA for the CDR3 is TGTGCCAGCAGTGGTAGGAGGTTCGGAAACACCATATATTTT. Its translation: CASSGRRFGNTIYF.

CDR3 in DNA: TGTGCCAGCAGTCCCCTCTCGGGGGGGAGAAGGACAGATACGCAGTATTTT. Translation: CASSPLSGGRRTDTQYF. The chain has TRBV27 and TRBJ2-3; TRBD2 matches at 8 bases. This CDR3 contains 17 residues. Trimming removed 5 bases from V and 3 bases from J; junction bases left unmatched: 13. The germline V gene has CDR1 MNHEY and CDR2 SMNVEV (reference sequence).

The chain uses TRBV7-9 and TRBJ1-5, with D unresolved. The V gene's germline CDR1 is SEHNR and CDR2 FQNEAQ (reference sequence). V lost 1 base and J 4 bases, leaving 11 bases between the germline ends. CDR3 length: 15 amino acids. The CDR3 region has the DNA TGTGCCAGCAGCTTAGACGGATTAAGGAATCAGCCCCAGCATTTT. It translates to CASSLDGLRNQPQHF.

This chain links TRBV29-1 with TRBJ2-5, with D possibly called TRBD1 or TRBD2 (5 bases each). This CDR3 contains 14 residues. With 4 bases removed from V and 5 bases from J, the gap between germline ends came to 17 bases. CDR1 SQVTM and CDR2 ANQGSEA come from the germline V gene. DNA of the CDR3: TGCAGCGTTGGTGGGACGCTTGCTGGGGAGACCCAGTACTTC. This translates into CSVGGTLAGETQYF.

The chain joins TRBV12-3 or TRBV12-4 to TRBJ2-5; 8 bases map to TRBD2. V was pared by 2 bases and J by 1 base, with 3 bases of the junction left unmatched. The CDR3 loop spans 15 amino acids. Here the CDR3 reads CASSLPGGGQETQYF. The CDR3 nucleotides read TGTGCCAGCAGTTTACCGGGGGGGGGCCAAGAGACCCAGTACTTC.

This chain links TRBV4-3 with TRBJ2-1, with TRBD2 as a possible D gene (6 bases). Germline CDR1 LGHNA, CDR2 YSLEER. The length of the CDR3 is 17 residues. V was clipped by 2 bases and J by 8 bases, with 22 bases between them. The CDR3 DNA is TGCGCCAGCAGCCAACGGGGTGGCTTTTGGAGGGATGATGAGCAGTTCTTC. It encodes CASSQRGGFWRDDEQFF.

This clonotype has more than one count but fewer than ten. CDR3 sequence (DNA): TGCAGTGCGCCGTGGGGGCATGGCGGGGAGCTGTTTTTT. The encoded protein is CSAPWGHGGELFF. This chain links TRBV20-1 with TRBJ2-2, with a possible D match to TRBD1 (6 bases). The V gene lost 6 bases and the J gene lost 7 bases, with 15 bases spanning the gap. CDR1 is DFQATT and CDR2 is SNEGSKA in the germline V gene (reference sequence). The CDR3 has 13 amino acids.